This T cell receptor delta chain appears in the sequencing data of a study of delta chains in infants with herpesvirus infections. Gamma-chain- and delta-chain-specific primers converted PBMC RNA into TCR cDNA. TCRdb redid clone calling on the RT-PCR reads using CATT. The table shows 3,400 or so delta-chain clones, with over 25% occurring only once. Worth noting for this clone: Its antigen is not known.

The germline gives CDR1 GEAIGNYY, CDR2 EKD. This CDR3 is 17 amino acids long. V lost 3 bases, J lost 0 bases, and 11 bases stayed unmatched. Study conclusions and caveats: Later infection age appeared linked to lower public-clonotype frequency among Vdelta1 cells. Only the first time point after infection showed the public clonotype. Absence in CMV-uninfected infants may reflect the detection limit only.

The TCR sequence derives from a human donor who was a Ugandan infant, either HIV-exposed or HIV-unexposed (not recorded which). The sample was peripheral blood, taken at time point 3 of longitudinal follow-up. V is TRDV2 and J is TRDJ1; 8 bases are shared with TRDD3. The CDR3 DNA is TGTGCCTGTGACTTCCGTAACTGGGGGTTGTACACCGATAAACTCATCTTT. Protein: CACDFRNWGLYTDKLIF.